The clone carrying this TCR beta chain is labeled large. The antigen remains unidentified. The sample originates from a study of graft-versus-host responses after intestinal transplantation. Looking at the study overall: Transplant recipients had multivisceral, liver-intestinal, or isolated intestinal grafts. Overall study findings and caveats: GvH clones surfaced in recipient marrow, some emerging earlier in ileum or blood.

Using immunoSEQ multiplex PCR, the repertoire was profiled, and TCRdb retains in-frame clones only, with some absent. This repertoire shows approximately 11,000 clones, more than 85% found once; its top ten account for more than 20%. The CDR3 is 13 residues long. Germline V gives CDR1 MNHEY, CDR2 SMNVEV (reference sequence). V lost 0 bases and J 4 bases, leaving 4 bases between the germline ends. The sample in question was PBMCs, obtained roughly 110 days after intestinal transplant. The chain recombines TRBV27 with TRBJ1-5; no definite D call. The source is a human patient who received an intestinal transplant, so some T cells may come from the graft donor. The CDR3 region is CASSLSWNQPQHF. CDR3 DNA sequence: TGTGCCAGCAGTTTATCTTGGAATCAGCCCCAGCATTTT.